The clone carrying this T cell receptor beta chain was found once. The antigen remains unidentified. Within Nashville, Tennessee resided all donors, each a Caucasian adult. The source of the sample is a study of shared clonotypes between healthy human individuals. As for the study in general: Per donor, CD8 memory used one plate, CD8 naive used two, CD4 memory used three and CD4 naive used three.

The CDR3 contains 15 residues. Germline loops: CDR1 SGHAT, CDR2 FQNNGV. The V segment lost 3 bases and the J segment 0 bases; nucleotides outside the gene matches: 2. Study-wide findings and caveats: Specimens sampled were limited to blood, with tissue repertoires likely differing.

A deep-level run was used for the assay. TCRdb's table, derived via immunoSEQ multiplex PCR, lists solely in-frame clones and lacks some. The table shows 500,000 to 550,000 clones, with about 96% occurring only once. This receptor was identified in a woman in her twenties or thirties in good health. Material for sequencing was naive CD4+ T cells sorted from blood. Subset defined: CD45RA+ positively selected. The V gene is TRBV11-2, the J gene TRBJ2-4; 7 bases agree with TRBD2. The CDR3 nucleotides read TGTGCCAGCAGCTTTCTAGCGGTAGCCAAAAACATTCAGTACTTC. Its translation is CASSFLAVAKNIQYF.